This TCR beta chain was found in a study of regulatory T cells in long-lasting Graves disease. CDR3-region Arm-PCR and iRepertoire HTBI primers produced the TCR beta libraries. MiXCR, applied by TCRdb to the multiplex PCR reads, yields one record per CDR3 protein. The sample shows fewer than 450,000 distinct CDR3 sequences, 15% of them seen only once. This clonotype was detected only a few times. Time point specified: newly diagnosed GD, antithyroid drugs for less than 3 months. Isolated PBMC RNA provided the starting material for the TCR library. Germline CDR1 is MGHRA and CDR2 is YSYEKL. This CDR3 is built from 15 residues. Trimming removed 0 bases from V and 4 bases from J; junction bases left unmatched: 4. These data also featured in a second study, about T cells in Graves' hyperthyroidism and ophthalmopathy.

This rearrangement joins TRBV4-1 to TRBJ1-2, with 8 nucleotides matching TRBD1. The source is a middle-aged woman with Graves disease. The specimen was peripheral blood mononuclear cells (PBMCs), collected at new diagnosis, from a patient treated with antithyroid drugs. This chain's CDR3 is CASSQDPGGGYGYTF. CDR3 DNA: TGCGCCAGCAGCCAAGACCCAGGGGGCGGCTATGGCTACACCTTC.